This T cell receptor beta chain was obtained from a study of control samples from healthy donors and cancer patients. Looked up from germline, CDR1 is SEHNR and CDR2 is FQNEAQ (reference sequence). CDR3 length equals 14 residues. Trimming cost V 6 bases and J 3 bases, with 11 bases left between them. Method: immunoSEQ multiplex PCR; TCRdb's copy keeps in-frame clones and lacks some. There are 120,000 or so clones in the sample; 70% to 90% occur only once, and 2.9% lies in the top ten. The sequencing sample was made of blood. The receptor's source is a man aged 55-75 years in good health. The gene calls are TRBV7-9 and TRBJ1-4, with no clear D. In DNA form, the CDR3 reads TGTGCCAGCAGTCGTTCTGGTGCTAATGAAAAACTGTTTTTT. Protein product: CASSRSGANEKLFF.